The T cell receptor beta chain under discussion was sequenced for a study of T cells in Graves' hyperthyroidism and ophthalmopathy. Overall study results and limits: Stable hyperthyroidism was separated from ophthalmopathy by a model based on 13 V-J features.

The junction had 5 bases not matched to a gene; V was cut back by 6 bases and J by 4 bases. Germline CDR1 and CDR2: SGHDN and FVKESK. This CDR3 has 13 residues. RNA transcripts served as the template for amplifying TCR beta CDR3 regions. First-round RT-PCR of the TCR CDR3 relied on the HTBI primer set. MiXCR was run by TCRdb on the multiplex PCR reads, yielding one entry per CDR3 protein. In the table there are about 540,000 distinct CDR3 sequences, just over 45% of which are singletons. Uncontrolled infection, other autoimmune disease, pregnancy or lactation disqualified patients from enrolment. With respect to this clonotype: The antigen is unknown.

The sample consisted of peripheral blood or thyroid tissue (not recorded which). The rearrangement joins TRBV14 to TRBJ1-1; 7 nucleotides align to TRBD1. The clonotype comes from a woman aged 18-29 years with Graves' hyperthyroidism. The CDR3 nucleotides read TGTGCCAGCAGACAGGACAGGATCACTGAAGCTTTCTTT. It is translated as CASRQDRITEAFF.